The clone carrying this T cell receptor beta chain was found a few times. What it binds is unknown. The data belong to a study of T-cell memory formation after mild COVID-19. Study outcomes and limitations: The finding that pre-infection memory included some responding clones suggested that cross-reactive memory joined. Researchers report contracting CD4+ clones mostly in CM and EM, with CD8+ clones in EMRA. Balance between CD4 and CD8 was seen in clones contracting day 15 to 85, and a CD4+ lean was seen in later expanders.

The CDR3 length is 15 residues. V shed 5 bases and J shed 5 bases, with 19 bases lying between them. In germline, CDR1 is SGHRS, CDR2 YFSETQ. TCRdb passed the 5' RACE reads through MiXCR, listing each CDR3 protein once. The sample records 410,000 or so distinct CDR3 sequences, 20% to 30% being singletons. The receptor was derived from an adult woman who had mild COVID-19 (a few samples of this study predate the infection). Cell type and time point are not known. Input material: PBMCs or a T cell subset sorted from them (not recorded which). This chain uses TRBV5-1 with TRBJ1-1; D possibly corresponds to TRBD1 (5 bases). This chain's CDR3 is CASSEGLGIGTEAFF. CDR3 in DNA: TGCGCCAGCAGTGAGGGGCTGGGAATTGGGACTGAAGCTTTCTTT.